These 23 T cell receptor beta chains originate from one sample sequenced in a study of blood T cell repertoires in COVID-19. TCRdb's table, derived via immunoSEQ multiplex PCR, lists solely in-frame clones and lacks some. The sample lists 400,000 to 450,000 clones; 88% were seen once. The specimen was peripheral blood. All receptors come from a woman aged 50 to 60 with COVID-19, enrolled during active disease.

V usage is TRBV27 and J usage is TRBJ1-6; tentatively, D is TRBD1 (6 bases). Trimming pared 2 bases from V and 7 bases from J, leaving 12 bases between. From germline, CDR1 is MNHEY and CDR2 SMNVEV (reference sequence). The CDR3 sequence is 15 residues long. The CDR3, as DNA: TGTGCCAGCAGTTTAGAGCCAGGGGAGAATTCACCCCTCCACTTT. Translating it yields CASSLEPGENSPLHF.

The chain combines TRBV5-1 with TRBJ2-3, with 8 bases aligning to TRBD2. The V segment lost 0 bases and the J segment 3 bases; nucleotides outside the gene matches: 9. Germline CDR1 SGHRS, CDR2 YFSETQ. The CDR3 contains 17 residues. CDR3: CASSLVSGLAGTDTQYF. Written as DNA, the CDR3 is TGCGCCAGCAGCTTGGTGAGCGGACTAGCTGGGACAGATACGCAGTATTTT. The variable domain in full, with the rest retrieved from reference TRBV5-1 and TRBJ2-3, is KAGVTQTPRYLIKTRGQQVTLSCSPISGHRSVSWYQQTPGQGLQFLFEYFSETQRNKGNFPGRFSGRQFSNSRSEMNVSTLELGDSALYLCASSLVSGLAGTDTQYFGPGTRLTVL.

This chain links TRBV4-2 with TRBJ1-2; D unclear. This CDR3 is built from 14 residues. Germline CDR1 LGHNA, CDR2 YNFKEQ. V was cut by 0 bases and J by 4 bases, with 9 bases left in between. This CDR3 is CASSQDRTVYGYTF. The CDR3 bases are TGTGCCAGCAGCCAAGATAGAACTGTCTATGGCTACACCTTC.

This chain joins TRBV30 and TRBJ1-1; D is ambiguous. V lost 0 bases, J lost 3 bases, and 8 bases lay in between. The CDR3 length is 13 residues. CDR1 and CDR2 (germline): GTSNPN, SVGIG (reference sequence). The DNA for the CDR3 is TGTGCCTGGAGTGTACAATTGGACACTGAAGCTTTCTTT. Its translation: CAWSVQLDTEAFF.

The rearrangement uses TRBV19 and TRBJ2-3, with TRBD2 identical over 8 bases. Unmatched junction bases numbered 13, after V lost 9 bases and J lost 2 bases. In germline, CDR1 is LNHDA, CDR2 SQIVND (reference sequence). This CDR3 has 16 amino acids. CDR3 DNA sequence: TGTGCCAGCAAATGGCAGGTAGCGGGAAACACAGATACGCAGTATTTT. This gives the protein CASKWQVAGNTDTQYF.

The CDR3 DNA sequence: TGCGCCAGCAGCCTCGGACCTCAGGGCCTGAACACTGAAGCTTTCTTT. Its protein product is CASSLGPQGLNTEAFF. The rearrangement joins TRBV4-1 to TRBJ1-1; tentative D call: TRBD1 (5 bases). Germline CDR1 is MGHRA and CDR2 is YSYEKL. CDR3 length: 16 amino acids. Trimming stripped 4 bases from V and 0 bases from J, with 15 bases between.

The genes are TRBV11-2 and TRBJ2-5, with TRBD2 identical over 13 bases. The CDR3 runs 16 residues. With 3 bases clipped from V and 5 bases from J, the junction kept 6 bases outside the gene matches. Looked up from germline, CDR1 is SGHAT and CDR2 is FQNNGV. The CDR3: CASSFELAGGAETQYF. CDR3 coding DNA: TGTGCCAGCAGCTTCGAACTAGCGGGGGGGGCGGAGACCCAGTACTTC.

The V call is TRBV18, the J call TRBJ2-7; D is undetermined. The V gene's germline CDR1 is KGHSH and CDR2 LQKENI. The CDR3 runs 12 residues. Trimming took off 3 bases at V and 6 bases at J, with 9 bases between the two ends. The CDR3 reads CASSPAAPEQYF. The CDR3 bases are TGTGCCAGCTCACCTGCGGCGCCCGAGCAGTACTTC.

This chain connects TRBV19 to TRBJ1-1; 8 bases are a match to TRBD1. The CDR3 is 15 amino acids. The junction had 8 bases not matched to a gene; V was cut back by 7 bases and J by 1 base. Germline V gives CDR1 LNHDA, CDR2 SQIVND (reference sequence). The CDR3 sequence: CASKQGGGGNTEAFF. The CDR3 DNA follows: TGTGCCAGTAAACAGGGGGGCGGAGGGAACACTGAAGCTTTCTTT. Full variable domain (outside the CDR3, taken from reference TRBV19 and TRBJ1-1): DGGITQSPKYLFRKEGQNVTLSCEQNLNHDAMYWYRQDPGQGLRLIYYSQIVNDFQKGDIAEGYSVSREKKESFPLTVTSAQKNPTAFYLCASKQGGGGNTEAFFGQGTRLTVV.

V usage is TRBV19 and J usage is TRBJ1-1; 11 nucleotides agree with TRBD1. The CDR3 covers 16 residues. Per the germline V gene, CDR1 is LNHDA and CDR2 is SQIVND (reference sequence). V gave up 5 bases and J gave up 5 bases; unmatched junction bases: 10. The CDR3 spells CASSLFSGTGGTEAFF. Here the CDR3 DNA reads TGTGCCAGTAGTCTCTTTTCCGGGACAGGGGGAACTGAAGCTTTCTTT.

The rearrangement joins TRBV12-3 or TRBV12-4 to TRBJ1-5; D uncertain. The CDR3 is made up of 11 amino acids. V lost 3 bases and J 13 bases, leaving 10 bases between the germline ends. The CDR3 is CASSFGSSQHF. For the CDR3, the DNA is TGTGCCAGCAGTTTCGGGAGTTCACAGCATTTT.

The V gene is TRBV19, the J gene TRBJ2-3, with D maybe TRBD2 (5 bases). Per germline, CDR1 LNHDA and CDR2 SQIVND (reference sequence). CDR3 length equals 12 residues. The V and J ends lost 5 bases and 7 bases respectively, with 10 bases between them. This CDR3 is CASSERRHTQYF. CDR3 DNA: TGTGCCAGTAGTGAACGGAGGCATACGCAGTATTTT.

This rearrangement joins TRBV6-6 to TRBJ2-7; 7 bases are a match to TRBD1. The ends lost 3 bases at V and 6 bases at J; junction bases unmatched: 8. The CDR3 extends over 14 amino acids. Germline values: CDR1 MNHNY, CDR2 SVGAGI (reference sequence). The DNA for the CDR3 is TGTGCCAGCAGTTATGGGGACAGTTATCTCGAGCAGTACTTC. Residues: CASSYGDSYLEQYF.

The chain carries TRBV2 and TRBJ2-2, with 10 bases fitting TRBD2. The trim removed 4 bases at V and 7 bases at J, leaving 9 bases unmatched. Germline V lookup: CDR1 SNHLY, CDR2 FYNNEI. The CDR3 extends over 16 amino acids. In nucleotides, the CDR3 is TGTGCCAGCAGTGTAGAGCGGGGGGGCCCTAACGGGGAGCTGTTTTTT. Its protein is CASSVERGGPNGELFF.

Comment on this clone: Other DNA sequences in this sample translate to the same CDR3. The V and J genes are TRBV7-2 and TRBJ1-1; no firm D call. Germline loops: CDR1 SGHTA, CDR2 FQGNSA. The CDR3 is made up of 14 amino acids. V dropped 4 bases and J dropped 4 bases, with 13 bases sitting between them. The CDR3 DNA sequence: TGTGCCAGCAGCTCCTTAACCGGTGGCACTGAAGCTTTCTTT. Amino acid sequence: CASSSLTGGTEAFF.

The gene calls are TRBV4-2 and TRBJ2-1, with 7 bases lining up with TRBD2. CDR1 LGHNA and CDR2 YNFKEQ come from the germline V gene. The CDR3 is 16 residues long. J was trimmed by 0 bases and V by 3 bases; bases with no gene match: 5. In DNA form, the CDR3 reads TGTGCCAGCAGCCAGGGAGCGGGGAGCTCCTACAATGAGCAGTTCTTC. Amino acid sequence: CASSQGAGSSYNEQFF.

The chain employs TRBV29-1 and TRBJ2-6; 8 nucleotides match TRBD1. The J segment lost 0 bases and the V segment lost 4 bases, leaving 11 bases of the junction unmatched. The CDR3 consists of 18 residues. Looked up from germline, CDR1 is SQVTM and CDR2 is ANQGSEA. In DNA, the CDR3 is TGCAGCGTTGGGGGCTGGGGGACAGGCTTCTCTGGGGCCAACGTCCTGACTTTC. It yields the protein CSVGGWGTGFSGANVLTF.

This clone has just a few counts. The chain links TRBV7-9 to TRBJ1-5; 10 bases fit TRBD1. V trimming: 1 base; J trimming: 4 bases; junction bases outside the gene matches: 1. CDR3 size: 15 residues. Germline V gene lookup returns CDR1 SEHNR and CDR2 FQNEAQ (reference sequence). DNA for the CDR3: TGTGCCAGCAGCTTAGGACAGGGGGCGAATCAGCCCCAGCATTTT. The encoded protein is CASSLGQGANQPQHF.

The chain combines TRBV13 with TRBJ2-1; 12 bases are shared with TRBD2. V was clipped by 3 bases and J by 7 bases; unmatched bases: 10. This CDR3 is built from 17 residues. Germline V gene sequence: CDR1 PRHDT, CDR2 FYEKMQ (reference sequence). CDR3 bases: TGTGCCAGCAGCTTTCCCGGACTAGCGGGGTCAGGGAATGAGCAGTTCTTC. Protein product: CASSFPGLAGSGNEQFF.

CDR3 residues: CASSIHYSSSYEQYF. The CDR3 DNA follows: TGTGCCAGTAGTATCCACTACTCAAGCTCCTACGAGCAGTACTTC. V and J are TRBV19 and TRBJ2-7; no clear D gene. V was clipped by 3 bases and J by 0 bases, with 12 bases between them. In germline, CDR1 is LNHDA, CDR2 SQIVND (reference sequence). CDR3 length: 15 residues.

Here the CDR3 reads CASSHHLAGGDSEKLFF. The CDR3, as DNA: TGTGCCAGCAGCCACCACCTTGCCGGGGGAGATAGTGAAAAACTGTTTTTT. The gene calls are TRBV28 and TRBJ1-4; tentatively, D is TRBD1 (5 bases). The germline CDR1 and CDR2 sequences are MDHEN and SYDVKM. The V and J ends lost 6 bases and 7 bases respectively, with 24 bases between them. The CDR3 extends over 17 amino acids.

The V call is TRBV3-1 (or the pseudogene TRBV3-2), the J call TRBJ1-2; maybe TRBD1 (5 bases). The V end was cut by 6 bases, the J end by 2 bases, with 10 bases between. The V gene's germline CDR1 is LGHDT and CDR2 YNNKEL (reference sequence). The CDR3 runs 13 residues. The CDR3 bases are TGTGCCAGCAGAAAACCAGGGAACTATGGCTACACCTTC. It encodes CASRKPGNYGYTF.

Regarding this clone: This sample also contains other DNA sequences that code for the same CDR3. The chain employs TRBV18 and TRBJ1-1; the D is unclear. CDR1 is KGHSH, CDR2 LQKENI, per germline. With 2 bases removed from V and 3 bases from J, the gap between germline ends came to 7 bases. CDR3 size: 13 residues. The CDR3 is CASSPGRDTEAFF. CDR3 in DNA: TGTGCCAGCTCACCAGGGAGAGACACTGAAGCTTTCTTT.